The clone carrying this T cell receptor (beta chain) was observed many times. Its matching antigen is unknown. This specimen belongs to a study of T-cell reconstitution after alpha-beta-depleted transplantation in children. The CDR3 spans 15 residues. Trimming cost V 4 bases and J 0 bases, with 13 bases left between them. During its preparation, the TCRbeta library received unique molecular identifiers. One entry per CDR3 protein, called by TCRdb with MiXCR from the PCR reads. Of hundreds of thousands of distinct CDR3 sequences detected, around 7.3% appear once; the ten largest clones hold approximately 9%. Study outcomes and limitations: Roughly two months post-transplant, alpha-beta T cells reportedly originated from several hundred graft clones that had expanded. Newly produced T cells mostly accounted for T-cell counts and diversity one year post-transplant. Recipient T cells and thymic progenitors that survived gave rise to the high TCRbeta diversity observed at day 60 in some patients.

This chain uses TRBV12-3 or TRBV12-4 with TRBJ2-7; no clear D. The specimen comprised peripheral blood, sampled 360 days after TCRalphabeta/CD19-depleted stem cell transplant. The sequence was obtained from a female patient younger than 10 who had a stem cell transplant for Fanconi anemia, so the T cells may come from the graft donor. CDR3 residues: CASSSVLSASYEQYF. CDR3 nucleotides: TGTGCCAGCAGTTCCGTACTAAGCGCCTCCTACGAGCAGTACTTC.